These T cell receptor beta chains were read from a single sample in a study of T cell changes during pregnancy in multiple sclerosis. Libraries were prepared by immunoSEQ multiplex PCR; TCRdb keeps only in-frame clonotypes and omits some of them. The table records roughly 100,000 clones, roughly 93% of them present only once. Source: peripheral blood, taken after pregnancy. All receptors derive from a female donor with multiple sclerosis, enrolled in a pregnancy study. The CDR3 runs from the conserved cysteine through the conserved F or W. Each record gives: J gene, V gene, D gene, clone size, CDR3 protein, CDR3 DNA. A D gene is named only where the DNA matches it firmly. The listing skips clone size in some rows; elsewhere it reads once, few, many or a size class.

TRBJ2-6	TRBV2	TRBD1	.	CARLDGTGGFSGANVLTF	TGTGCCCGCCTCGACGGGACAGGGGGCTTCTCTGGGGCCAACGTCCTGACTTTC
TRBJ2-7	TRBV19	TRBD1	.	CASSGWTGRNEQYF	TGTGCCAGTAGTGGATGGACAGGGCGGAACGAGCAGTACTTC
TRBJ1-2	TRBV7-2	.	.	CASSQLAGSNYGYTF	TGTGCCAGCAGCCAGCTGGCGGGATCTAACTATGGCTACACCTTC
TRBJ2-6	TRBV19	TRBD1	.	CASTQNRGSPLSGANVLTF	TGTGCCAGTACCCAAAACAGGGGTTCGCCTCTCTCTGGGGCCAACGTCCTGACTTTC
TRBJ2-1	TRBV19	.	.	CASSIDPLGGRRNEQFF	TGTGCCAGTAGTATAGACCCGTTGGGCGGGCGGAGGAATGAGCAGTTCTTC
TRBJ2-3	TRBV12-5	TRBD2	.	CASGLIPGTSGRWEQPDTQYF	TGTGCTAGTGGTTTGATACCTGGGACTAGCGGGAGATGGGAGCAGCCCGATACGCAGTATTTT
TRBJ2-3	TRBV19	TRBD2	.	CASGTREGDTQYF	TGTGCCAGTGGGACTAGGGAGGGAGATACGCAGTATTTT
TRBJ1-2	TRBV7-3	.	once	CASSRMGGYGYTF	TGTGCCAGCAGCCGGATGGGGGGCTATGGCTACACCTTC
TRBJ1-1	TRBV5-5	.	.	CASSLDQGFEAFF	TGTGCCAGCAGCTTGGACCAGGGGTTTGAAGCTTTCTTT
TRBJ2-7	TRBV5-5	TRBD2	.	CASSLVTTSGSPYEQYF	TGTGCCAGCAGCTTGGTCACGACTAGCGGTTCTCCCTACGAGCAGTACTTC
TRBJ1-5	TRBV4-2	.	.	CASSPEGTTGLNQPQHF	TGTGCCAGCAGCCCGGAAGGGACCACCGGACTAAATCAGCCCCAGCATTTT
TRBJ2-1	TRBV15	.	.	CATSRVMANEQFF	TGTGCCACCAGCAGAGTCATGGCCAATGAGCAGTTCTTC
TRBJ1-1	TRBV28	TRBD1	.	CASRRQGDTEAFF	TGTGCCAGCAGACGACAGGGGGACACTGAAGCTTTCTTT
TRBJ1-5	TRBV6-5	.	.	CASSPGGGGQPQHF	TGTGCCAGCAGCCCTGGTGGGGGCGGCCAGCCCCAGCATTTT
TRBJ2-5	TRBV18	TRBD2	.	CASSPSSGQETQYF	TGTGCCAGCTCACCATCTAGCGGGCAAGAGACCCAGTACTTC
TRBJ2-3	TRBV5-1	.	.	CASSLVRLDLADTQYF	TGCGCCAGCAGCTTGGTTCGACTAGACCTTGCAGATACGCAGTATTTT
TRBJ2-1	TRBV11-2	TRBD2	.	CASSISTSYAYNEQFF	TGTGCCAGCAGCATATCGACTAGCTATGCCTACAATGAGCAGTTCTTC
TRBJ1-2	TRBV2	.	.	CASSGERGGYTF	TGTGCCAGCAGTGGGGAGCGGGGGGGCTACACCTTC
TRBJ2-6	TRBV4-2	.	.	CASSQVGGGNSGANVLTF	TGTGCCAGCAGCCAAGTCGGAGGGGGCAACTCTGGGGCCAACGTCCTGACTTTC
TRBJ2-7	TRBV9	TRBD1	.	CASSRTSGTGLYEQYF	TGTGCCAGCAGCCGGACCTCCGGGACAGGGCTTTACGAGCAGTACTTC
TRBJ1-1	TRBV7-9	TRBD1	.	CASTKGLQGADEAFF	TGTGCCAGTACGAAGGGGTTACAGGGGGCGGATGAAGCTTTCTTT
TRBJ1-4	TRBV6-4	TRBD1	.	CASSPTGTNEKLFF	TGTGCCAGCAGCCCGACAGGGACTAATGAAAAACTGTTTTTT
TRBJ2-1	TRBV7-9	TRBD1	few	CASSDGTGGNEQFF	TGTGCCAGCAGTGACGGGACAGGGGGCAATGAGCAGTTCTTC
TRBJ1-1	TRBV20-1	.	.	CSARDRGEAFF	TGCAGTGCTAGAGACAGGGGAGAAGCTTTCTTT
TRBJ1-1	TRBV5-4	.	.	CASSLDRAGETEAFF	TGTGCCAGCAGCTTGGACCGGGCGGGGGAAACTGAAGCTTTCTTT
TRBJ2-5	TRBV28	.	once	CASEDEGETQYF	TGTGCCAGCGAGGATGAGGGCGAGACCCAGTACTTC
TRBJ2-7	TRBV5-1	.	.	CASSLQGQYSYEQYF	TGCGCCAGCAGCTTGCAAGGACAGTACTCCTACGAGCAGTACTTC
TRBJ1-2	TRBV7-2	TRBD1	.	CASSLTGQGRSYTF	TGTGCCAGCAGCCTAACGGGACAGGGAAGGAGCTACACCTTC
TRBJ2-3	TRBV28	TRBD1	once	CASSLSRQGSTDTQYF	TGTGCCAGCAGTCTATCCCGACAGGGCAGCACAGATACGCAGTATTTT
TRBJ2-2	TRBV10-3	TRBD2	.	CAITGEEREATGELFF	TGTGCCATCACCGGAGAGGAGCGGGAGGCCACCGGGGAGCTGTTTTTT
TRBJ2-3	TRBV4-3	TRBD2	.	CASSQDRLAGGKDTQYF	TGCGCCAGCAGCCAAGATCGACTAGCGGGGGGGAAGGATACGCAGTATTTT
TRBJ1-1	TRBV5-1	TRBD1	.	CASSLGQGRTEAFF	TGCGCCAGCAGCTTGGGACAGGGGAGGACTGAAGCTTTCTTT
TRBJ2-2	TRBV18	.	.	CASSPEQITGELFF	TGTGCCAGCTCACCAGAACAGATCACCGGGGAGCTGTTTTTT
TRBJ1-3	TRBV30	.	.	CAWGQGNTIYF	TGTGCCTGGGGACAGGGAAACACCATATATTTT
TRBJ1-5	TRBV27	.	.	CASSLNRIQPQHF	TGTGCCAGCAGTTTGAACAGGATTCAGCCCCAGCATTTT
TRBJ2-1	TRBV1	.	.	CTSGSKRGINEQFF	TGCACCAGCGGATCTAAGCGGGGGATCAATGAGCAGTTCTTC
TRBJ2-2	TRBV5-1	.	.	CASSLAHTRGELFF	TGCGCCAGCAGCTTGGCTCACACCCGCGGGGAGCTGTTTTTT
TRBJ2-2	TRBV5-1	.	.	CASSLAPSQPGELFF	TGCGCCAGCAGCTTGGCCCCTAGCCAGCCCGGGGAGCTGTTTTTT
TRBJ1-1	TRBV12-5	TRBD1	.	CASGLGRQGGTEAFF	TGTGCTAGTGGTTTAGGTAGACAGGGTGGCACTGAAGCTTTCTTT
TRBJ2-5	TRBV6-5	.	.	CARSISGGRRETQYF	TGTGCCAGGTCGATTTCCGGGGGACGTAGAGAGACCCAGTACTTC
TRBJ1-2	TRBV1	.	.	CTSSPSGYGYTF	TGCACCAGCAGCCCGAGCGGCTATGGCTACACCTTC